Following are 26 T cell receptor beta chains from one sample sequenced in a study of lymphopenia after photon versus proton radiotherapy. This table comes from immunoSEQ multiplex PCR, and its TCRdb copy is limited to in-frame clones, with some not included. The table includes roughly 65,000 clones, roughly 91% detected once. The input for sequencing was peripheral blood, taken from a patient treated with photon-based radiotherapy. The receptors derive from a woman in her 70s with pancreatic cancer.

With regard to this clone: Other DNA sequences in this specimen translate into the identical CDR3. This chain links TRBV29-1 with TRBJ2-3; D may be TRBD2 (6 bases). The CDR3 sequence is 13 residues long. Trimming removed 3 bases from V and 5 bases from J, with 12 bases in between. Germline-derived CDR1 and CDR2 are SQVTM and ANQGSEA. CDR3 in amino acids: CSVEGTERDTQYF. In nucleotides, the CDR3 is TGCAGCGTTGAGGGGACTGAACGAGATACGCAGTATTTT.

CDR3 nucleotides: TGTGCCAGCAGCGACCCGGGACGGGTCTACGAGCAGTACTTC. This encodes CASSDPGRVYEQYF. This chain uses TRBV7-2 with TRBJ2-7; the D gene could be TRBD1 or TRBD2 (5 bases each). The germline CDR1 and CDR2 sequences are SGHTA and FQGNSA. The V end lost 5 bases, the J end lost 3 bases, and 14 bases lay between the germline ends. This CDR3 is 14 amino acids long.

The chain carries TRBV27 and TRBJ2-7, with D possibly TRBD2 on 5 matching bases. Trimming cost V 2 bases and J 9 bases, with 14 bases left between them. Germline V gene data show CDR1 as MNHEY and CDR2 as SMNVEV (reference sequence). This CDR3 comprises 13 residues. The CDR3 nucleotides read TGTGCCAGCAGTTTACTAGTTGAGGGTAGGCAGTACTTC. This encodes CASSLLVEGRQYF.

The chain is built from TRBV7-9 and TRBJ2-6; no clear D. The germline gives CDR1 SEHNR, CDR2 FQNEAQ (reference sequence). The CDR3 covers 16 residues. V was pared by 2 bases and J by 4 bases, with 12 bases between. The DNA for the CDR3 is TGTGCCAGCAGCTTAAGGGAACGGTCCGGGGCCAACGTCCTGACTTTC. Its translation is CASSLRERSGANVLTF.

This clone was counted once. The chain has TRBV21-1 and TRBJ2-7; TRBD2 reflects the table's D call only, with no check against the DNA. TRBV21-1 is shown as a pseudogene. The length of the CDR3 is 12 residues. CDR3 region: CASPSGGGEQYF. The DNA of the CDR3 is TGTGCCAGCCCGAGCGGGGGAGGCGAGCAGTACTTC.

The rearrangement uses TRBV5-1 and TRBJ2-3, with unresolved D. Trimming took off 5 bases at V and 2 bases at J, with 15 bases between the two ends. The germline V gene encodes CDR1 SGHRS and CDR2 YFSETQ. This CDR3 contains 15 residues. The CDR3 region is CASSLVSAPTDTQYF. CDR3 coding DNA: TGCGCCAGCAGTTTAGTATCCGCCCCCACAGATACGCAGTATTTT.

V usage is TRBV5-1 and J usage is TRBJ2-1, with D maybe TRBD2 (6 bases). Germline assignment: CDR1 SGHRS and CDR2 YFSETQ. CDR3 length: 17 amino acids. The V gene lost 4 bases and the J gene lost 5 bases, with 22 bases spanning the gap. Here the CDR3 reads CASSTGAAGTQNNEQFF. The CDR3 DNA follows: TGCGCCAGCAGCACGGGTGCTGCGGGGACTCAAAACAATGAGCAGTTCTTC.

The rearrangement uses TRBV28 and TRBJ1-4; possible D gene TRBD1, 5 bases. V lost 6 bases, J lost 7 bases, and 24 bases lay in between. CDR1 is MDHEN and CDR2 is SYDVKM in the germline V gene. The CDR3 is 17 amino acids. CDR3 amino acids: CASSDDLGHTATEKLFF. For the CDR3, the DNA is TGTGCCAGCAGCGATGACCTCGGACATACAGCCACTGAAAAACTGTTTTTT.

V is TRBV7-9 and J is TRBJ2-2, with D uncertain. CDR1 SEHNR and CDR2 FQNEAQ come from the germline V gene (reference sequence). The CDR3 extends over 15 amino acids. Trimming cost V 5 bases and J 4 bases, with 14 bases left between them. The CDR3 DNA reads TGTGCCAGCAGCCCCCACCCGTCGGGCACCGGGGAGCTGTTTTTT. This codes for CASSPHPSGTGELFF.

The V and J genes are TRBV6-5 and TRBJ1-4; D is unresolved. The CDR3 is 15 amino acids. The germline CDR1 and CDR2 sequences are MNHEY and SVGAGI. The V end lost 5 bases, the J end lost 0 bases, and 10 bases lay between the germline ends. The CDR3 reads CASSRSGTTNEKLFF. The CDR3 nucleotides are TGTGCCAGCAGTCGATCCGGGACAACTAATGAAAAACTGTTTTTT.

The J gene is TRBJ2-2, the V gene TRBV6-1; D may be TRBD2 (6 bases). CDR1 MNHNS and CDR2 SASEGT come from the germline V gene. The CDR3 extends over 15 amino acids. Trimming removed 4 bases from V and 5 bases from J, with 14 bases in between. This CDR3 is CASSGGAVRTGELFF. CDR3 coding DNA: TGTGCCAGCAGTGGCGGGGCAGTCCGGACCGGGGAGCTGTTTTTT.

The chain carries TRBV6-6 and TRBJ2-7; D remains ambiguous. From germline, CDR1 is MNHNY and CDR2 SVGAGI (reference sequence). V gave up 7 bases and J gave up 1 base, with 8 bases separating them. The CDR3 extends over 12 amino acids. For the CDR3, the DNA is TGTGCCAGCACCGGCAGGTCCTACGAGCAGTACTTC. This translates into CASTGRSYEQYF.

V and J are TRBV5-4 and TRBJ2-1; either TRBD1 or TRBD2 may supply D (5 bases each). The CDR3 loop spans 15 amino acids. Trimming left V 4 bases short and J 2 bases short, with 13 bases between. CDR1 and CDR2 from the germline V gene are SGHNT and YYREEE (reference sequence). CDR3 nucleotide sequence: TGTGCCAGCAGCGACGGGACCGATACCTACAATGAGCAGTTCTTC. Its protein product is CASSDGTDTYNEQFF.

The chain uses TRBV19 and TRBJ1-5; D uncertain. V was clipped by 3 bases and J by 7 bases, with 7 bases between them. CDR1 is LNHDA and CDR2 is SQIVND in the germline V gene (reference sequence). The CDR3 runs to 12 residues. This chain's CDR3 is CASSIIRQPQHF. In nucleotides, the CDR3 is TGTGCCAGTAGTATTATTCGGCAGCCCCAGCATTTT.

The V gene is TRBV7-8, the J gene TRBJ2-7; 10 bases fit TRBD1. Trimming took 5 bases from V and 6 from J; bases not matched to a gene: 4. Germline values: CDR1 SGHVS, CDR2 FQNEAQ. This CDR3 spans 13 amino acids. The CDR3 nucleotides are TGTGCCAGCAGCCGGGACAGGGGTGGCGAGCAGTACTTC. Its translation is CASSRDRGGEQYF.

This chain links TRBV4-1 with TRBJ2-5, with 8 bases identical to TRBD1. The V gene's germline CDR1 is MGHRA and CDR2 YSYEKL. The CDR3 is made up of 15 amino acids. Trimming cost V 4 bases and J 2 bases; bases outside gene matches: 6. CDR3 sequence (DNA): TGCGCCAGCAGCCGAACAGGGGGGAGACAAGAGACCCAGTACTTC. Encoded protein: CASSRTGGRQETQYF.

The chain links TRBV6-1 to TRBJ2-7, with a tentative D call TRBD1 (7 bases). Per germline, CDR1 MNHNS and CDR2 SASEGT. V lost 7 bases and J lost 3, with 13 bases in between. The CDR3 is made up of 13 amino acids. The chain's CDR3 is CASNRQGGYEQYF. CDR3 DNA: TGTGCCAGCAATCGGCAGGGGGGCTACGAGCAGTACTTC.

This clone was counted only a few times. The genes are TRBV28 and TRBJ1-5; D perhaps matches TRBD1 (5 bases). Germline CDR1 reads MDHEN; CDR2 reads SYDVKM. Trimming pared 6 bases from V and 2 bases from J, leaving 14 bases between. CDR3 length: 15 residues. This chain's CDR3 is CASSLAGFRNQPQHF. The CDR3 region has the DNA TGTGCCAGCAGCCTCGCAGGGTTCCGCAATCAGCCCCAGCATTTT.

The chain combines TRBV7-2 with TRBJ1-1; no firm D call. The germline gives CDR1 SGHTA, CDR2 FQGNSA. V lost 5 bases, J lost 1 base, and 11 bases lay in between. The CDR3 runs 14 residues. CDR3 amino acids: CASSRVAANTEAFF. CDR3 sequence (DNA): TGTGCCAGCAGCCGGGTGGCAGCGAACACTGAAGCTTTCTTT.

This chain uses TRBV5-1 with TRBJ2-7, with D perhaps TRBD1 (6 bases). The CDR3 contains 14 residues. Germline V gives CDR1 SGHRS, CDR2 YFSETQ. V was trimmed by 4 bases and J by 4 bases, leaving 15 bases between them. CDR3 residues: CASSPGTPSYEQYF. In nucleotides, the CDR3 is TGCGCCAGCAGCCCCGGGACACCGTCGTACGAGCAGTACTTC.

Here the CDR3 DNA reads TGTGCCAGCAGCCATTGGGGGCAAATTAGTGAAGCTTTCTTT. It codes for CASSHWGQISEAFF. The genes are TRBV4-2 and TRBJ1-1, with D possibly matching TRBD1 (6 bases). Germline V lookup: CDR1 LGHNA, CDR2 YNFKEQ. The CDR3 extends over 14 amino acids. V lost 3 bases to trimming and J lost 7 bases, with 15 bases between them.

V gene TRBV7-8 combines with J gene TRBJ2-1; D unclear. CDR1 and CDR2 from the germline V gene are SGHVS and FQNEAQ. The CDR3 length is 16 residues. Trimming left V 7 bases short and J 0 bases short, with 16 bases between. DNA of the CDR3: TGTGCCAGCAATCCCTCCGCCTTAAGCTCCTACAATGAGCAGTTCTTC. As protein: CASNPSALSSYNEQFF.

The rearrangement uses TRBV11-2 and TRBJ2-2; D is ambiguous. This CDR3 spans 14 amino acids. Deletions cut 5 bases from V and 6 bases from J, with 13 bases between. Germline V gene lookup returns CDR1 SGHAT and CDR2 FQNNGV. CDR3 sequence (DNA): TGTGCCAGCAGCCTAGGAAGGGCGGCCGGGGAGCTGTTTTTT. Its protein product is CASSLGRAAGELFF.

J is TRBJ2-3 and V is TRBV5-4; 8 positions agree with TRBD2. Trimming cost V 3 bases and J 3 bases; bases outside gene matches: 6. This CDR3 has 15 amino acids. CDR1 and CDR2 from the germline V gene are SGHNT and YYREEE (reference sequence). CDR3 residues: CASSWTSLGTDTQYF. The CDR3 bases are TGTGCCAGCAGCTGGACTAGCTTGGGAACAGATACGCAGTATTTT.

The chain couples TRBV7-2 to TRBJ2-5; TRBD2 matches 9 bases. Trimming at V came to 0 bases and at J to 2 bases, leaving 4 bases not matched to a gene. Per germline, CDR1 SGHTA and CDR2 FQGNSA. The CDR3 has 16 amino acids. CDR3 bases: TGTGCCAGCAGCTTAGCTAGCGGGAGAGGACAAGAGACCCAGTACTTC. Protein: CASSLASGRGQETQYF. Full variable domain (outside the CDR3, taken from reference TRBV7-2 and TRBJ2-5): GAGVSQSPSNKVTEKGKDVELRCDPISGHTALYWYRQSLGQGLEFLIYFQGNSAPDKSGLPSDRFSAERTGGSVSTLTIQRTQQEDSAVYLCASSLASGRGQETQYFGPGTRLLVL.

There are a few counts of this clone. V and J are TRBV6-6 and TRBJ2-7; 7 nucleotides align to TRBD1. The CDR3 contains 15 residues. Trimming at V came to 5 bases and at J to 6 bases, leaving 13 bases not matched to a gene. Germline V gene sequence: CDR1 MNHNY, CDR2 SVGAGI (reference sequence). The CDR3 nucleotides are TGTGCCAGCAGTAAAGACAGGGTGACCGCCACCGAGCAGTACTTC. It encodes CASSKDRVTATEQYF.